These 30 T cell receptor beta chains came from one sample sequenced in a study of Graves' ophthalmopathy and Graves' hyperthyroidism. The TCR beta CDR3 regions underwent amplification from RNA transcripts. HTBI-primed first-round RT-PCR preceded second-round multiplex PCR. Via MiXCR, TCRdb re-called the multiplex PCR reads, giving one row per CDR3 protein. The sample yields more than 40,000 distinct CDR3 sequences, over 40% seen once. Sequencing input: peripheral blood. These receptors were obtained from an adult man with Graves' ophthalmopathy.

The V and J genes are TRBV20-1 and TRBJ1-6; no definite D call. The germline gives CDR1 DFQATT, CDR2 SNEGSKA (reference sequence). The V end was cut by 3 bases, the J end by 7 bases, with 7 bases between. The CDR3 consists of 12 residues. Here the CDR3 reads CSARVNNSPLHF. DNA for the CDR3: TGCAGTGCTAGGGTGAACAATTCACCCCTCCACTTT.

The chain recombines TRBV7-2 with TRBJ2-1; 9 nucleotides agree with TRBD2. V was clipped by 3 bases and J by 4 bases; unmatched bases: 4. Germline-derived CDR1 and CDR2 are SGHTA and FQGNSA. This CDR3 region has 15 residues. The CDR3, as DNA: TGTGCCAGCAGCTTCCGGCGGGAGGGTTACAATGAGCAGTTCTTC. Protein sequence: CASSFRREGYNEQFF. Supplemented by reference TRBV7-2 and TRBJ2-1, the full variable domain reads GAGVSQSPSNKVTEKGKDVELRCDPISGHTALYWYRQSLGQGLEFLIYFQGNSAPDKSGLPSDRFSAERTGGSVSTLTIQRTQQEDSAVYLCASSFRREGYNEQFFGPGTRLTVL.

V is TRBV5-1 and J is TRBJ2-5; perhaps D is TRBD1 or TRBD2 (5 bases each). The V gene's germline CDR1 is SGHRS and CDR2 YFSETQ. This CDR3 is 11 amino acids long. With 3 bases removed from V and 7 bases from J, the gap between germline ends came to 7 bases. CDR3 in DNA: TGCGCCAGCAGCTCTGGGGGGACCCAGTACTTC. This translates into CASSSGGTQYF.

V is TRBV5-1 and J is TRBJ1-4; D call uncertain. The CDR3 length is 14 residues. Germline V gene sequence: CDR1 SGHRS, CDR2 YFSETQ. Trimming took 3 bases from V and 4 from J, leaving 10 bases between them. In DNA, the CDR3 is TGCGCCAGCAGCTCACAAGGGTTTAATGAAAAACTGTTTTTT. This gives the protein CASSSQGFNEKLFF.

Points on this clonotype: A read error may account for a junction end that differs from germline. The genes are TRBV4-1 and TRBJ1-2, with a tentative D call TRBD1 (5 bases). CDR1 and CDR2 (germline): MGHRA, YSYEKL. CDR3 length: 16 residues. The CDR3 region is CGSSQVLPGTNYGYTF. In DNA form, the CDR3 reads TGCGGCAGCAGCCAAGTGCTACCAGGGACTAACTATGGCTACACCTTC.

This chain joins TRBV2 and TRBJ2-1, with D hard to call. This CDR3 region has 13 residues. Trimming removed 9 bases at V and 5 bases at J, with 14 bases between. From germline, CDR1 is SNHLY and CDR2 FYNNEI. The CDR3 region has the DNA TGTGCCAGTACCCAAGAAAGGAACAATGAGCAGTTCTTC. Translation gives CASTQERNNEQFF.

This clonotype has only a few counts. The V gene is TRBV15, the J gene TRBJ2-1; D uncertain. Looked up from germline, CDR1 is LNHNV and CDR2 is YYDKDF (reference sequence). The CDR3 totals 14 residues. V was trimmed by 5 bases and J by 10 bases, leaving 18 bases between them. CDR3 nucleotide sequence: TGTGCCACCAGCGATAGCCAGTCATTCGACGAGCAGTTCTTC. Its protein is CATSDSQSFDEQFF.

J is TRBJ1-4 and V is TRBV5-1, with D maybe TRBD1 (6 bases). The V end was cut by 0 bases, the J end by 6 bases, with 12 bases between. From germline, CDR1 is SGHRS and CDR2 YFSETQ. There are 15 residues in the CDR3. The CDR3 protein is CASSLGGGPDEKLFF. Here the CDR3 DNA reads TGCGCCAGCAGCTTGGGAGGGGGGCCTGATGAAAAACTGTTTTTT. Full variable domain (outside the CDR3, taken from reference TRBV5-1 and TRBJ1-4): KAGVTQTPRYLIKTRGQQVTLSCSPISGHRSVSWYQQTPGQGLQFLFEYFSETQRNKGNFPGRFSGRQFSNSRSEMNVSTLELGDSALYLCASSLGGGPDEKLFFGSGTQLSVL.

This chain links TRBV7-2 with TRBJ2-7; TRBD2 aligns across 13 bases. This CDR3 is built from 15 residues. J lost 4 bases, V lost 3 bases, and 3 bases had no gene match. In germline, CDR1 is SGHTA, CDR2 FQGNSA. The CDR3 DNA reads as TGTGCCAGCAGCTTGGGACTAGCGGGACTGTACGAGCAGTACTTC. It encodes CASSLGLAGLYEQYF.

CDR3 coding DNA: TGTGCCAGCAGCCAAGAGGGGGAGACAGGGGGCGGAGAGACCCAGTACTTC. As protein: CASSQEGETGGGETQYF. The chain carries TRBV4-2 and TRBJ2-5; TRBD1 matches at 10 bases. This CDR3 has 17 amino acids. The V and J ends lost 0 bases and 4 bases, in that order; junction bases with no gene match: 8. Germline V CDR1 and CDR2: LGHNA, YNFKEQ.

This clonotype was counted at least ten times. The V gene is TRBV19, the J gene TRBJ2-3; D gene uncertain. V shed 5 bases and J shed 1 base, with 10 bases lying between them. CDR1 and CDR2 from the germline V gene are LNHDA and SQIVND (reference sequence). There are 14 residues in the CDR3. CDR3 in DNA: TGTGCCAGTAGTCTAACGACTGGCACAGATACGCAGTATTTT. Amino acids: CASSLTTGTDTQYF.

The chain recombines TRBV7-9 with TRBJ2-5, with 7 bases aligning to TRBD1. CDR1 and CDR2 from the germline V gene are SEHNR and FQNEAQ (reference sequence). This CDR3 region has 15 residues. After removal of 4 bases from V and 0 bases from J, the junction contained 5 bases not matched to a gene. CDR3 DNA sequence: TGTGCCAGCAGCTCAACAGGGGCCAACCAAGAGACCCAGTACTTC. It encodes CASSSTGANQETQYF.

This clonotype was counted ten times or more. This chain connects TRBV6-2 or TRBV6-3 to TRBJ2-5; 10 bases agree with TRBD1. Germline V gives CDR1 MNHEY, CDR2 SVGEGT. There are 15 residues in the CDR3. Trimming took 5 bases from V and 4 from J; bases not matched to a gene: 7. The CDR3 loop is CASSPGTGDPETQYF. DNA of the CDR3: TGTGCCAGCAGTCCCGGGACAGGGGACCCAGAGACCCAGTACTTC.

By proportion, this clonotype is medium-sized. J is TRBJ1-2 and V is TRBV15; 8 bases are a match to TRBD1. The CDR3 totals 15 residues. The J segment lost 11 bases and the V segment lost 1 base, leaving 12 bases of the junction unmatched. Germline assignment: CDR1 LNHNV and CDR2 YYDKDF (reference sequence). CDR3 protein: CATSRGGQGSKQYTF. The DNA of the CDR3 is TGTGCCACCAGCAGAGGAGGACAGGGCAGTAAGCAGTACACCTTC.

Concerning this clonotype itself: This CDR3 fails to terminate in the conserved phenylalanine or tryptophan, so it likely reflects a read error. The rearrangement links TRBV20-1 to TRBJ1-1; no clear D gene. The length of the CDR3 is 11 residues. CDR1 DFQATT and CDR2 SNEGSKA come from the germline V gene (reference sequence). CDR3 amino acids: CSARVNTEAFL. CDR3 sequence (DNA): TGCAGTGCAAGAGTAAACACCGAGGCTTTCTTA.

The rearrangement uses TRBV10-3 and TRBJ2-7; no definite D call. Germline V lookup: CDR1 ENHRY, CDR2 SYGVKD. V was cut by 5 bases and J by 5 bases, with 19 bases left in between. The CDR3 is 15 amino acids. CDR3 DNA sequence: TGTGCCATCAGTTTGATCTCCGGGCTCATTCACGAGCAGTACTTC. It is translated as CAISLISGLIHEQYF.

A few counts support this clonotype. The V call is TRBV20-1, the J call TRBJ1-6; 11 bases are shared with TRBD1. CDR3 length: 13 residues. Germline lookup yields CDR1 DFQATT and CDR2 SNEGSKA (reference sequence). V was pared by 2 bases and J by 10 bases, with 1 base of the junction left unmatched. The CDR3 spells CSARRTGGSPLHF. The CDR3 DNA reads TGCAGTGCTAGAAGGACAGGGGGCTCACCCCTCCACTTT.

The chain employs TRBV20-1 and TRBJ1-1, with D maybe TRBD1 (5 bases). Germline V gives CDR1 DFQATT, CDR2 SNEGSKA (reference sequence). Trimming left V 1 base short and J 3 bases short, with 12 bases between. The CDR3 covers 14 residues. CDR3 in DNA: TGCAGTGCTAGAGTCGGGGGGTCGGACACTGAAGCTTTCTTT. This sequence encodes CSARVGGSDTEAFF.

The chain joins TRBV25-1 to TRBJ2-1; 8 bases match TRBD2. The CDR3 totals 16 residues. V lost 6 bases, J lost 12 bases, and 19 bases stayed unmatched. Germline V CDR1 and CDR2: MGHDK, SYGVNS. The CDR3 DNA is TGTGCCAGCAGCCAAGCTAGCGGGTCCGACACAGATACGCAGTTCTTC. Amino acid sequence: CASSQASGSDTDTQFF.

The chain joins TRBV9 to TRBJ2-5, with TRBD2 identical over 9 bases. The CDR3 sequence is 18 residues long. CDR1 is SGDLS, CDR2 YYNGEE, per germline. The ends lost 0 bases at V and 2 bases at J; junction bases unmatched: 11. The CDR3 region has the DNA TGTGCCAGCAGCGTAGAGGTTAGCGGGAGCAATGAGCAAGAGACCCAGTACTTC. This translates into CASSVEVSGSNEQETQYF.

The chain is built from TRBV18 and TRBJ2-2; D is perhaps TRBD1 or TRBD2 (5 bases each). There are 16 residues in the CDR3. Germline CDR1 KGHSH, CDR2 LQKENI. V lost 3 bases to trimming and J lost 3 bases, with 14 bases between them. CDR3 bases: TGTGCCAGCTCACCCAAGGACGGGACCGACACCGGGGAGCTGTTTTTT. This sequence encodes CASSPKDGTDTGELFF.

J is TRBJ2-2 and V is TRBV24-1; a possible D gene is TRBD2 (5 bases). Germline-derived CDR1 and CDR2 are KGHDR and SFDVKD. V lost 5 bases to trimming and J lost 4 bases, with 10 bases between them. This CDR3 contains 14 residues. This CDR3 is CATSGRRGTGELFF. In DNA form, the CDR3 reads TGTGCCACCAGTGGGCGACGGGGCACCGGGGAGCTGTTTTTT.

The genes are TRBV10-3 and TRBJ1-3; D gene unclear. The CDR3 length is 13 residues. Germline values: CDR1 ENHRY, CDR2 SYGVKD. Trimming took off 3 bases at V and 0 bases at J, with 3 bases between the two ends. CDR3 in DNA: TGTGCCATCAGTGACACCTCTGGAAACACCATATATTTT. This translates into CAISDTSGNTIYF.

In this sample, this clonotype turned up many times. Written as DNA, the CDR3 is TGTGCCAGCAGCTCGTACCAAGAGACCCAGTACTTC. Translating it yields CASSSYQETQYF. The rearrangement joins TRBV7-4 to TRBJ2-5; D gene uncertain. V dropped 4 bases and J dropped 0 bases, with 3 bases sitting between them. The CDR3 has 12 residues. Looked up from germline, CDR1 is SGHVT and CDR2 is SQSDAQ.

V gene TRBV7-3 combines with J gene TRBJ1-2, with D unresolved. CDR1 and CDR2 from the germline V gene are SGHTA and FQGTGA. There are 12 residues in the CDR3. V was clipped by 2 bases and J by 8 bases, with 9 bases between them. Here the CDR3 reads CASSLQLGGYTF. For the CDR3, the DNA is TGTGCCAGCAGCTTACAGTTAGGGGGCTACACCTTC. Together with reference TRBV7-3 and TRBJ1-2, the CDR3 gives the full variable domain: GAGVSQTPSNKVTEKGKYVELRCDPISGHTALYWYRQSLGQGPEFLIYFQGTGAADDSGLPNDRFFAVRPEGSVSTLKIQRTERGDSAVYLCASSLQLGGYTFGSGTRLTVV.

The V and J genes are TRBV7-6 and TRBJ2-2, with 8 bases lining up with TRBD1. CDR1 SGHVS and CDR2 FNYEAQ come from the germline V gene. CDR3 length equals 15 residues. With V trimmed by 5 bases and J by 1 base, 3 bases remained unmatched. The CDR3 nucleotides read TGTGCCAGCAGCCAGACAGGGGTGAACACCGGGGAGCTGTTTTTT. Its translation: CASSQTGVNTGELFF.

This clonotype was recorded at least ten times. The chain couples TRBV12-3 or TRBV12-4 to TRBJ1-5; the match to TRBD1 covers 7 bases. The CDR3 is made up of 18 amino acids. The J segment lost 0 bases and the V segment lost 4 bases, leaving 12 bases of the junction unmatched. The CDR3, as DNA: TGTGCCAGCAGTTACAGGGGATATAGTCCTAATAGCAATCAGCCCCAGCATTTT. Amino acids: CASSYRGYSPNSNQPQHF.

This clonotype has at least ten counts. J is TRBJ1-3 and V is TRBV20-1; D call uncertain. The V and J ends lost 4 bases and 0 bases respectively, with 10 bases between them. The CDR3 extends over 14 amino acids. The germline V gene has CDR1 DFQATT and CDR2 SNEGSKA (reference sequence). This chain's CDR3 is CSATEGGSGNTIYF. For the CDR3, the DNA is TGCAGTGCTACCGAAGGCGGCTCTGGAAACACCATATATTTT.

The rearrangement joins TRBV13 to TRBJ2-6, with no clear D. The CDR3 consists of 13 residues. V was cut by 5 bases and J by 6 bases, with 8 bases left in between. Germline values: CDR1 PRHDT, CDR2 FYEKMQ (reference sequence). As DNA, the CDR3 is TGTGCCAGCAGCCGGTCGGTGGCCAACGTCCTGACTTTC. Amino acid sequence: CASSRSVANVLTF.

This clonotype was counted many times. The chain couples TRBV6-5 to TRBJ1-1, with no clear D. The germline gives CDR1 MNHEY, CDR2 SVGAGI. V lost 2 bases and J lost 4, with 8 bases in between. The CDR3 loop spans 13 amino acids. The CDR3 DNA reads TGTGCCAGCAGTTACGGGTTGGGCACTGAAGCTTTCTTT. Protein product: CASSYGLGTEAFF.